The rows below give T cell receptor beta chains drawn from one sample of a study of early T cells in non-severe SARS-CoV-2 infection. TCRdb used MiXCR to reprocess the 5' RACE reads, holding one entry per CDR3 protein. The sample shows 20,000 to 25,000 distinct CDR3 sequences, roughly 5.3% of them seen only once. The sample comprised whole blood. These receptors all stem from an adult who was a healthcare worker with PCR-confirmed SARS-CoV-2 infection or an uninfected control (not recorded which). Both conserved end residues are part of each CDR3.

j_gene	v_gene	CDR3aa
TRBJ2-1	TRBV10-3	CAISESEFSYNEQFF
TRBJ2-7	TRBV20-1	CSATLGFPYEQYF
TRBJ2-5	TRBV6-1	CACRTSGQETQYF
TRBJ2-6	TRBV29-1	CSVEGVTSGANVLTF
TRBJ2-1	TRBV9	CASSLTGAIYNEQFF
TRBJ1-1	TRBV27	CASRTGLITAFF
TRBJ1-2	TRBV5-4	CASSDPTLQNSYGYTF
TRBJ1-5	TRBV6-2/TRBV6-3	CASSSQGLGQPQHF
TRBJ2-2	TRBV7-2	CASSLRGGQTGELFF
TRBJ2-3	TRBV6-6	CASSYEPRIFLDTQYF